This T cell receptor (beta chain) was retrieved from a study of HIV-infected patients and healthy controls. The study's findings and limits: A major limitation was that merely sixteen HIV-infected individuals were processed. Apparent post-therapy Gini recovery among HIV-infected patients was not reproduced with size-matched repertoires.

Reverse transcription used around 500 ng RNA and constant-region primers for alpha and beta. Separate chain-specific third strand synthesis with multiplexing indices produced the alpha and beta libraries. Priming off the SP2 site generated the second strand. TCRdb analysed the 5' RACE reads with MiXCR anew, one entry per CDR3 protein. The profile shows around 8,000 distinct CDR3 sequences, approximately 6.7% of them singletons. This clonotype was observed many times. Its antigen is undetermined. The library was prepared for alpha chains; this beta chain is a stray read, so its frequency means little. Follow-up blood was drawn about 14 weeks, roughly three months, after antiretroviral therapy began. Whole blood was used without fractionation, so all unsorted peripheral T cells were included. The sample was blood, taken during antiretroviral therapy. This sequence was found in an adult with HIV infection.

CDR3: CATSRDSGSTYEQYF. Written as DNA, the CDR3 is TGTGCCACCAGCAGAGATTCGGGGAGCACCTACGAGCAGTACTTC. The rearrangement links TRBV15 to TRBJ2-7; TRBD2 might be the D (5 bases). V was trimmed by 0 bases and J by 2 bases, leaving 11 bases between them. This CDR3 is 15 amino acids long. Germline lookup yields CDR1 LNHNV and CDR2 YYDKDF (reference sequence).